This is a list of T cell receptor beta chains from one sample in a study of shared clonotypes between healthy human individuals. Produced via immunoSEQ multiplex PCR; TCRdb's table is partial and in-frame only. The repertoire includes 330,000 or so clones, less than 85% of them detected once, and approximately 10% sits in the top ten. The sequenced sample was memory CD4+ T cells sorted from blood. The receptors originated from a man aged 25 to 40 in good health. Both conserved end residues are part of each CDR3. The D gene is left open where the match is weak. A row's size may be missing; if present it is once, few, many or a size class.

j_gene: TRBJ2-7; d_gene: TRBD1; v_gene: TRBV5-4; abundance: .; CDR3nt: TGTGCCAGCAGCTATACGTTCGGGACAGGGCCCGAGCAGTACTTC; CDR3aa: CASSYTFGTGPEQYF
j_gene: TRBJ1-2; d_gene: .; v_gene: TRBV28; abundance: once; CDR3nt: TGTGCCAGCAGTTATTCGGCAGGGTCTAACTATGGCTACACCTTC; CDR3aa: CASSYSAGSNYGYTF
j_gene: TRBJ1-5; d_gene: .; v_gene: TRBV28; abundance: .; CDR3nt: TGTGCCAGCAGCTCGGGCCGAACCAGGCATTTT; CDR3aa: CASSSGRTRHF
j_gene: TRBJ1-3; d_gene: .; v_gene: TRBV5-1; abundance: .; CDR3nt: TGCGCCAGCAGCTCCGGGACTGGAAACACCATATATTTT; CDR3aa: CASSSGTGNTIYF
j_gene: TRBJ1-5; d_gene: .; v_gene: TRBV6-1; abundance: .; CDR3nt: TGTGCCAGCAGTGCGTTCCGGGACCAGGGCAATCAGCCCCAGCATTTT; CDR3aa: CASSAFRDQGNQPQHF
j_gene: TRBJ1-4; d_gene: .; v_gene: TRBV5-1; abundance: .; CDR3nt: TGCGCCAGCAGACGGGGGTTTGCCGAAAAACTGTTTTTT; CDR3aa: CASRRGFAEKLFF
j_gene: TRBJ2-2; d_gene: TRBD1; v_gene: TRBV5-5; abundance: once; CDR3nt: TGTGCCAGCAGCCCTCTCGGACAGGGTGGCACCGGGGAGCTGTTTTTT; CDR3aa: CASSPLGQGGTGELFF
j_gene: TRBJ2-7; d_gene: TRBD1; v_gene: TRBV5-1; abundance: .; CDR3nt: TGCGCCAGCAGCCGGGACAGTCCCTACGAGCAGTACTTC; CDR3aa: CASSRDSPYEQYF
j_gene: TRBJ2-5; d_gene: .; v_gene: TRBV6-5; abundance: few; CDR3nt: TGTGCCAGCAGTTACGGCCGCGGGTCGCAAGAGACCCAGTACTTC; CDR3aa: CASSYGRGSQETQYF
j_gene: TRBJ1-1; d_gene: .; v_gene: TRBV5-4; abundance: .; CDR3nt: TGTGCCAGCAGCTTAGTTGGAGGGGGAGCTGAAGCTTTCTTT; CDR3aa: CASSLVGGGAEAFF
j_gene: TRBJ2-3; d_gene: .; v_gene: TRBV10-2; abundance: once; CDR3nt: TGCGCCAGCGCACCAGCGAAGGATACGCAGTATTTT; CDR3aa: CASAPAKDTQYF
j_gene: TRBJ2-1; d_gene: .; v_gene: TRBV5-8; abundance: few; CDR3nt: TGTGCCAGCAGCTTGAAGAGGGTGCGGTTCTTC; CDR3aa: CASSLKRVRFF
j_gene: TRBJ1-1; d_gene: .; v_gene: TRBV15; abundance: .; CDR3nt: TGTGCCACACAGGGAGGGTACACTGAAGCTTTCTTT; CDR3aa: CATQGGYTEAFF
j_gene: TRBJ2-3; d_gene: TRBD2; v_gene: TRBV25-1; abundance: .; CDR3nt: TGTGCCAGCATACCACTAGCGGGGGACACAGATACGCAGTATTTT; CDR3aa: CASIPLAGDTDTQYF
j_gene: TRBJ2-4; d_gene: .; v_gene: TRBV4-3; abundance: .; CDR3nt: TGCGCCAGCAGCCAAGTGGCGGCAGCAGGATACATTCAGTACTTC; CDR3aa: CASSQVAAAGYIQYF
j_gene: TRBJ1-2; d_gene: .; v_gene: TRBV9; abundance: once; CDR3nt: TGTGCCAGCAGCGTAGATCAGGGGTCGGCTAACTATGGCTACACCTTC; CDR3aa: CASSVDQGSANYGYTF
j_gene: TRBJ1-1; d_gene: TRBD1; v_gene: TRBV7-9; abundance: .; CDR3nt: TGTGCCAGCAGCCGACAGGGGGGGAACACTGAAGCTTTCTTT; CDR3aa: CASSRQGGNTEAFF
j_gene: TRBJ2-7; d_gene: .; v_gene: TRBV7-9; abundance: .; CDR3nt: TGTGCCAGCAGCTTAGCGGGGATACAACACTACGAGCAGTACTTC; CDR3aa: CASSLAGIQHYEQYF
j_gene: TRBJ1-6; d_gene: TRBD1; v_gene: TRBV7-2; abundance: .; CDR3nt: TGTGCCAGCAGCTTAGTCTCGGGACAGGGAATAGTGTCACCCCTCCACTTT; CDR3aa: CASSLVSGQGIVSPLHF
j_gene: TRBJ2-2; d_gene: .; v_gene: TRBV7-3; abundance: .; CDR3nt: TGTGCCAGCAGCTTAAGGGCTGGGACCGGCGGCGCCGGGGAGCTGTTTTTT; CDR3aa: CASSLRAGTGGAGELFF
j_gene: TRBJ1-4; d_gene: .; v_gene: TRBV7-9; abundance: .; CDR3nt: TGTGCCAGCAGCTTAGTACGGGAAAAACTGTTTTTT; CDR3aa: CASSLVREKLFF
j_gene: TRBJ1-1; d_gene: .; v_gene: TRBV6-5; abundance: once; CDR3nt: TGTGCCAGCAGTTACGGTCCGGACACTGAAGCTTTCTTT; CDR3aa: CASSYGPDTEAFF
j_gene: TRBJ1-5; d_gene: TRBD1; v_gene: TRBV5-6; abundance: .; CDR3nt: TGTGCCAGCAGCTTAGGACAGGGCTTTTACGGCGCCCAGCCCCAGCATTTT; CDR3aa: CASSLGQGFYGAQPQHF
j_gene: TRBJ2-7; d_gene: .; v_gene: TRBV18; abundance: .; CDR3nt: TGTGCCAGCGCATCCCCCGGTGCCCCCTACGAGCAGTACTTC; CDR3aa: CASASPGAPYEQYF
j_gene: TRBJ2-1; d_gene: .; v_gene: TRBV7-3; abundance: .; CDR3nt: TGTGCCAGCAGCACACGGGAGAGCTCCTACAATGAGCAGTTCTTC; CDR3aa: CASSTRESSYNEQFF
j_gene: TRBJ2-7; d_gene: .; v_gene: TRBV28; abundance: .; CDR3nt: TGTGCCAGCAGTTTAGAAGGGTTCGAGCAGTACTTC; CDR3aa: CASSLEGFEQYF
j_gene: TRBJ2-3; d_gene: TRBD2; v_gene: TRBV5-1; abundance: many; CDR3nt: TGCGCCAGCAGCGATGGGACTAGCGGACACACAGATACGCAGTATTTT; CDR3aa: CASSDGTSGHTDTQYF
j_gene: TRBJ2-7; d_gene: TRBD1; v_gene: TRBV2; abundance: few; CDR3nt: TGTGCCAGCGCCCCGGACAGGGGCAGGACCGAGCAGTACTTC; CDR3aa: CASAPDRGRTEQYF
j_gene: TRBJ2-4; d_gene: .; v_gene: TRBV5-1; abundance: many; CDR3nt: TGCGCCAGCAGCTTGGACGGGTCGTCCAAAAACATTCAGTACTTC; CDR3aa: CASSLDGSSKNIQYF
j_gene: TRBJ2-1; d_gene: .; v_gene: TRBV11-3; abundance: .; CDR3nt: TGTGCCAGCAGCGCCCGACTTTCAAATGAGCAGTTCTTC; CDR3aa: CASSARLSNEQFF
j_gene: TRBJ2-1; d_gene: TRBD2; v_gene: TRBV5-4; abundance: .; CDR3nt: TGTGCCAGCAGCTTACTAGCGGGAGGGGTCAATGAGCAGTTCTTC; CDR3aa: CASSLLAGGVNEQFF
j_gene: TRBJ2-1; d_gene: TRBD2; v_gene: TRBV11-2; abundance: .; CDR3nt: TGTGCCAGCAGCTTGGGACTAGTTGCCTACAATGAGCAGTTCTTC; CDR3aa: CASSLGLVAYNEQFF
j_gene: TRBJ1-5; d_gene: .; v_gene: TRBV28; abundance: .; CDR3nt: TGTGCCAGCAGCCCACGGACAGCGTATCAGCCCCAGCATTTT; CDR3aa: CASSPRTAYQPQHF
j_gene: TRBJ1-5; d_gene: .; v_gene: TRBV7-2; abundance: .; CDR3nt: TGTGCCAGCACCTCAAACCCCTGGCAGCCCCAGCATTTT; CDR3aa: CASTSNPWQPQHF
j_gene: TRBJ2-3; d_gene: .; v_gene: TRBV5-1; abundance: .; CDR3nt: TGCGCCAGCAGCCTAGGCCACTTGACTGGCCGCACAGATACGCAGTATTTT; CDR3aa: CASSLGHLTGRTDTQYF
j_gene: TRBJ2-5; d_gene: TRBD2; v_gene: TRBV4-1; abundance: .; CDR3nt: TGCGCCAGCAGCCAAAACCCTATCGGACTAGTCGGGGAGACCCAGTACTTC; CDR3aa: CASSQNPIGLVGETQYF
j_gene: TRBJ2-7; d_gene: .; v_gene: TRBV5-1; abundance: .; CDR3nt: TGCGCCAGCAGCTTGCCCGACGGCTACGAGCAGTACTTC; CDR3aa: CASSLPDGYEQYF
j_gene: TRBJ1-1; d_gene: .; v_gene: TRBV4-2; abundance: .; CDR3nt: TGTGCCAGCAGCCCCCGGGGGAGACAGATGAACACTGAAGCTTTCTTT; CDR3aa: CASSPRGRQMNTEAFF
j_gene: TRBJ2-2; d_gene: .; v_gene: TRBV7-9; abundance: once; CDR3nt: TGTGCCAGCAGCTTAGCGTCAATCCGAGGGGGGACAACCACCGGGGAGCTGTTTTTT; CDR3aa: CASSLASIRGGTTTGELFF
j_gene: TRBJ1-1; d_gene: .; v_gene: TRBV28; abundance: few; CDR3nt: TGTGCCAGCAGTTCACCGGGACGGATGAACACTGAAGCTTTCTTT; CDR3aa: CASSSPGRMNTEAFF
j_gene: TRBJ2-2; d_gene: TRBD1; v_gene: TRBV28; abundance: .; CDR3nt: TGTGCCAGCAGTTTAGGGACAGGCAACACCGGGGAGCTGTTTTTT; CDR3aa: CASSLGTGNTGELFF